The clone carrying this T cell receptor beta chain turned up a few times. The sample belongs to a study of lymphopenia after photon versus proton radiotherapy. TCRdb's table, derived via immunoSEQ multiplex PCR, lists solely in-frame clones and lacks some. Of about 62,000 clones listed, roughly nine tenths are singletons. CDR3 length: 14 amino acids. Germline lookup yields CDR1 MNHNS and CDR2 SASEGT. V shed 6 bases, J shed 1 base, and the junction held 5 bases outside the gene matches. The sample consisted of peripheral blood, taken from a patient treated with proton-based radiotherapy. The rearrangement uses TRBV6-1 and TRBJ1-2; 7 bases align to TRBD1. The receptor was derived from an elderly man with esophageal cancer. The CDR3 region is CASRLQGYNYGYTF. In DNA, the CDR3 is TGTGCCAGCAGGTTACAGGGGTATAACTATGGCTACACCTTC.